Below are 13 T cell receptor beta chains sequenced from a single sample in a study of T cell responses to AZD1222 COVID-19 vaccine. TCRdb's table, derived via immunoSEQ multiplex PCR, lists solely in-frame clones and lacks some. The sample lists 95,000 to 100,000 clones, 80% to 90% seen once, with roughly 10% in the top ten. The material sequenced was peripheral blood, taken 28 days after the second AZD1222 dose. Receptor source: an adult who received the AZD1222 COVID-19 vaccine.

This chain uses TRBV5-8 with TRBJ2-7, with D maybe TRBD1 (6 bases). V lost 5 bases and J lost 6, with 15 bases in between. In germline, CDR1 is SGHTS, CDR2 YDEGEE. CDR3 length: 13 residues. DNA of the CDR3: TGTGCCAGCAGTTTCGACAGGTTAGCCGAGCAGTACTTC. Translation: CASSFDRLAEQYF.

J is TRBJ2-5 and V is TRBV7-2; 7 bases agree with TRBD2. Trimming at V came to 1 base and at J to 5 bases, leaving 7 bases not matched to a gene. CDR3 length equals 15 residues. The germline CDR1 and CDR2 sequences are SGHTA and FQGNSA. The CDR3 DNA reads TGTGCCAGCAGCTTAGGATTTGAGGGAGGGGAGACCCAGTACTTC. Translation: CASSLGFEGGETQYF.

The gene calls are TRBV28 and TRBJ2-4, with D perhaps TRBD1 or TRBD2 (5 bases each). The CDR3 is 19 amino acids. Trimming left V 4 bases short and J 2 bases short, with 24 bases between. From germline, CDR1 is MDHEN and CDR2 SYDVKM. CDR3 sequence reads: CASSYEGREFAFSKNIQYF. The CDR3, as DNA: TGTGCCAGCAGTTACGAGGGGCGTGAATTCGCTTTCTCCAAAAACATTCAGTACTTC. Variable domain in full (rest from reference TRBV28 and TRBJ2-4): DVKVTQSSRYLVKRTGEKVFLECVQDMDHENMFWYRQDPGLGLRLIYFSYDVKMKEKGDIPEGYSVSREKKERFSLILESASTNQTSMYLCASSYEGREFAFSKNIQYFGAGTRLSVL.

The chain recombines TRBV28 with TRBJ2-1, with a weak D call TRBD1 (5 bases). The CDR3 consists of 15 residues. Germline CDR1 MDHEN, CDR2 SYDVKM. Between the trimmed V and J ends, which lost 2 bases and 9 bases, there was a span of 17 bases. This CDR3 reads CASSLAPSHRGEQFF. CDR3 sequence (DNA): TGTGCCAGCAGTTTAGCCCCCTCCCATAGGGGTGAGCAGTTCTTC. Combining the CDR3 with reference TRBV28 and TRBJ2-1 gives the whole variable domain DVKVTQSSRYLVKRTGEKVFLECVQDMDHENMFWYRQDPGLGLRLIYFSYDVKMKEKGDIPEGYSVSREKKERFSLILESASTNQTSMYLCASSLAPSHRGEQFFGPGTRLTVL.

In its sample, this clone was seen once. This rearrangement joins TRBV6-2 or TRBV6-3 to TRBJ2-3, with D possibly being TRBD1 (5 bases). The CDR3 contains 14 residues. Per the germline V gene, CDR1 is MNHEY and CDR2 is SVGEGT. Trimming left V 2 bases short and J 6 bases short, with 12 bases between. The CDR3 DNA sequence: TGTGCCAGCAGTTACGGCAGGGTCAGGGATACGCAGTATTTT. This sequence encodes CASSYGRVRDTQYF.

The V gene is TRBV12-3 or TRBV12-4, the J gene TRBJ1-5; D ambiguous. Deletions cut 5 bases from V and 5 bases from J, with 7 bases between. The CDR3 has 12 residues. CDR3 amino acids: CASSPPYQPQHF. As DNA, the CDR3 is TGTGCCAGCAGTCCCCCGTATCAGCCCCAGCATTTT.

This chain links TRBV10-3 with TRBJ1-5, with D tentatively TRBD1 (5 bases). Per germline, CDR1 ENHRY and CDR2 SYGVKD. Trimming removed 6 bases from V and 1 base from J, with 7 bases in between. CDR3 length: 13 residues. CDR3 protein: CAIRGDSNQPQHF. CDR3 sequence (DNA): TGTGCCATCAGAGGGGACAGCAATCAGCCCCAGCATTTT.

This rearrangement joins TRBV11-2 to TRBJ2-7; TRBD2 agrees at 10 bases. This CDR3 comprises 16 residues. V dropped 3 bases and J dropped 5; count of bases not matched to a gene: 10. The V gene's germline CDR1 is SGHAT and CDR2 FQNNGV. CDR3 nucleotides: TGTGCCAGCAGCTTCGGAGCGGGAGGGGATGGAAACGAGCAGTACTTC. This sequence encodes CASSFGAGGDGNEQYF.

J is TRBJ2-1 and V is TRBV5-4, with 11 bases fitting TRBD2. CDR3 length equals 15 residues. With V trimmed by 1 base and J by 5 bases, 2 bases remained unmatched. Germline values: CDR1 SGHNT, CDR2 YYREEE (reference sequence). CDR3 residues: CASSLSGLADNEQFF. CDR3 in DNA: TGTGCCAGCAGCTTGTCGGGACTAGCGGACAATGAGCAGTTCTTC.

J is TRBJ1-1 and V is TRBV6-2 or TRBV6-3; D uncertain. The V gene lost 2 bases and the J gene lost 5 bases, with 15 bases spanning the gap. Looked up from germline, CDR1 is MNHEY and CDR2 is SVGEGT. This CDR3 is built from 15 residues. The CDR3 protein is CASSYGGSGRTEAFF. In DNA, the CDR3 is TGTGCCAGCAGTTACGGAGGGAGCGGGAGGACTGAAGCTTTCTTT.

The chain couples TRBV11-2 to TRBJ2-1, with a tentative D call TRBD1 (5 bases). This CDR3 contains 13 residues. The ends were cut back, 3 bases at V and 9 bases at J, with 12 bases in the middle. Germline CDR1 and CDR2: SGHAT and FQNNGV. Here the CDR3 reads CASSFSRVAEQFF. The CDR3 region has the DNA TGTGCCAGCAGCTTCTCCAGGGTGGCTGAGCAGTTCTTC.

This clone was seen a few times. This chain uses TRBV9 with TRBJ1-1; D ambiguous. Germline CDR1 reads SGDLS; CDR2 reads YYNGEE. There are 15 residues in the CDR3. V was trimmed by 0 bases and J by 1 base, leaving 10 bases between them. The CDR3 loop reads CASSVVMTQNTEAFF. CDR3 DNA: TGTGCCAGCAGCGTAGTTATGACGCAGAACACTGAAGCTTTCTTT.

The chain combines TRBV12-3 or TRBV12-4 with TRBJ1-1; 11 bases fit TRBD1. The ends lost 6 bases at V and 7 bases at J; junction bases unmatched: 4. The CDR3 is made up of 13 amino acids. This CDR3 is CASRGQGESEAFF. CDR3 coding DNA: TGTGCCAGCAGGGGACAGGGGGAAAGTGAAGCTTTCTTT.